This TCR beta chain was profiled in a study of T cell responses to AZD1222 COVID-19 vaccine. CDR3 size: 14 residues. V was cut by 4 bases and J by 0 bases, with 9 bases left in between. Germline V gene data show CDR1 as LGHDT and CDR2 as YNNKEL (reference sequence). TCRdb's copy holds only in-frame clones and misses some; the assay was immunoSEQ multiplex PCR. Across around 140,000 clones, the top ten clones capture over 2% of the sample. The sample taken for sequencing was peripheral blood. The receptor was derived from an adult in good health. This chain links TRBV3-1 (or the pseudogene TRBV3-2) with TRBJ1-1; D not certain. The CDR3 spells CASSRGGMNTEAFF. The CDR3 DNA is TGTGCCAGCAGCCGGGGTGGAATGAACACTGAAGCTTTCTTT.